Sequencing of this T cell receptor beta chain was carried out in a study of T cells after yellow fever vaccination. TCRdb processed the 5' RACE reads anew with MiXCR; each CDR3 protein has one entry. The data contain roughly 330,000 distinct CDR3 sequences, about 6.6% of them singletons. V lost 0 bases, J lost 5 bases, and 12 bases lay in between. This CDR3 is 14 amino acids long. Germline V gene lookup returns CDR1 DFQATT and CDR2 SNEGSKA (reference sequence). The specimen comprised PBMCs, sampled approximately 40 days after the first yellow fever vaccination. The chain carries TRBV20-1 and TRBJ2-3, with no clear D. The source of this sequence is a man between 18 and 35 years old who received the YFV17D yellow fever vaccine. The CDR3 region is CSARDEGALDTQYF. The CDR3 bases are TGCAGTGCTAGAGACGAAGGAGCGCTAGATACGCAGTATTTT.